These 17 T cell receptor beta chains were sequenced from one sample in a study of PD-1 blockade in mismatch repair-deficient tumors. Method: immunoSEQ multiplex PCR; TCRdb's copy keeps in-frame clones and lacks some. The sample has more than 50,000 clones; 88% are singletons. Sequencing used peripheral blood, obtained 52 weeks after starting pembrolizumab. The receptors stem from an adult with mismatch repair-deficient cancer.

This chain links TRBV5-1 with TRBJ2-7; D gene unclear. CDR3 length equals 13 residues. The germline CDR1 and CDR2 sequences are SGHRS and YFSETQ. V was cut by 0 bases and J by 0 bases, with 4 bases left in between. CDR3 nucleotides: TGCGCCAGCAGCTTGGGGTCCTCCTACGAGCAGTACTTC. The encoded protein is CASSLGSSYEQYF.

The gene calls are TRBV27 and TRBJ2-2; 14 bases fit TRBD2. This CDR3 is 17 amino acids long. J gave up 7 bases and V 1 base, and 5 bases lay outside the gene matches. Germline lookup yields CDR1 MNHEY and CDR2 SMNVEV (reference sequence). The chain's CDR3 is CASSLLGLAGENGELFF. CDR3 nucleotide sequence: TGTGCCAGCAGTTTATTGGGACTAGCGGGAGAAAACGGGGAGCTGTTTTTT.

The rearrangement links TRBV5-1 to TRBJ2-2; 10 bases are shared with TRBD1. Losses at the gene ends were 4 bases for V and 2 bases for J; bases not matched to a gene: 8. Germline CDR1 and CDR2: SGHRS and YFSETQ. CDR3 length: 17 amino acids. The DNA for the CDR3 is TGCGCCAGCAGCCCAACGGGACAGGGGAGTAACACCGGGGAGCTGTTTTTT. It is translated as CASSPTGQGSNTGELFF.

The genes are TRBV7-9 and TRBJ2-7; 12 bases align to TRBD1. This CDR3 has 15 amino acids. J lost 5 bases, V lost 3 bases, and 5 bases had no gene match. Germline V gene sequence: CDR1 SEHNR, CDR2 FQNEAQ (reference sequence). The CDR3 sequence: CASSFPGTGGNEQYF. The CDR3 DNA reads as TGTGCCAGCAGCTTTCCCGGGACAGGGGGCAACGAGCAGTACTTC.

The rearrangement links TRBV7-9 to TRBJ2-7; D gene ambiguous. Germline values: CDR1 SEHNR, CDR2 FQNEAQ (reference sequence). This CDR3 has 12 residues. V lost 3 bases and J 5 bases, leaving 8 bases between the germline ends. The CDR3 sequence is CASSFAADEQYF. The CDR3 nucleotides are TGTGCCAGCAGCTTCGCAGCCGACGAGCAGTACTTC.

The CDR3 sequence is CASSGGTSLPDTQYF. Here the CDR3 DNA reads TGTGCCAGCAGTGGGGGGACTAGCTTGCCAGATACGCAGTATTTT. The chain is built from TRBV28 and TRBJ2-3, with 9 bases aligning to TRBD2. CDR1 and CDR2 from the germline V gene are MDHEN and SYDVKM. There are 15 residues in the CDR3. V lost 5 bases, J lost 4 bases, and 7 bases stayed unmatched.

The CDR3 protein is CASSLRRASPYNEQFF. The CDR3 nucleotides are TGTGCCAGCAGCCTCCGGAGGGCGAGTCCCTACAATGAGCAGTTCTTC. The chain uses TRBV7-9 and TRBJ2-1; perhaps TRBD2 as D (6 bases). CDR1 and CDR2 from the germline V gene are SEHNR and FQNEAQ (reference sequence). The CDR3 consists of 16 residues. V was shortened by 5 bases and J by 2 bases, with 16 bases between the two germline ends. Full variable domain (rest looked up from reference TRBV7-9 and TRBJ2-1): DTGVSQNPRHKITKRGQNVTFRCDPISEHNRLYWYRQTLGQGPEFLTYFQNEAQLEKSRLLSDRFSAERPKGSFSTLEIQRTEQGDSAMYLCASSLRRASPYNEQFFGPGTRLTVL.

This sequence joins TRBV15 and TRBJ2-1; perhaps TRBD1 as D (6 bases). Trimming cost V 3 bases and J 3 bases, with 12 bases left between them. This CDR3 has 15 amino acids. Looked up from germline, CDR1 is LNHNV and CDR2 is YYDKDF (reference sequence). This chain's CDR3 is CATSRDREFYNEQFF. As DNA, the CDR3 is TGTGCCACCAGCAGGGACAGAGAGTTCTACAATGAGCAGTTCTTC.

This clone was found a few times. V usage is TRBV4-1 and J usage is TRBJ2-1, with 7 bases that match TRBD1. Germline assignment: CDR1 MGHRA and CDR2 YSYEKL. V trimming: 3 bases; J trimming: 8 bases; junction bases outside the gene matches: 4. CDR3 length: 13 amino acids. This CDR3 is CASSHRQGYEQFF. The CDR3 region has the DNA TGCGCCAGCAGCCACAGACAGGGTTATGAGCAGTTCTTC.

The chain carries TRBV7-2 and TRBJ2-7, with 13 bases lining up with TRBD2. Germline V gene data show CDR1 as SGHTA and CDR2 as FQGNSA. The trim removed 5 bases at V and 3 bases at J, leaving 10 bases unmatched. This CDR3 region has 17 residues. In nucleotides, the CDR3 is TGTGCCAGCAGCGTACTCACCGGGACTAGCGGGATCTACGAGCAGTACTTC. The encoded protein is CASSVLTGTSGIYEQYF.

The chain recombines TRBV6-5 with TRBJ2-5; D may be TRBD1 (6 bases). Germline CDR1 is MNHEY and CDR2 is SVGAGI. Trimming removed 10 bases at V and 2 bases at J, with 17 bases between. The CDR3 is made up of 14 amino acids. CDR3 amino acids: CATSTHGTQETQYF. The CDR3 DNA reads TGTGCCACCTCTACCCACGGGACACAAGAGACCCAGTACTTC.

V and J are TRBV27 and TRBJ2-7; weak D call: TRBD1 (6 bases). V was cut by 2 bases and J by 1 base, with 9 bases left in between. Looked up from germline, CDR1 is MNHEY and CDR2 is SMNVEV (reference sequence). The CDR3 consists of 14 residues. This chain's CDR3 is CASSLRGGSYEQYF. CDR3 bases: TGTGCCAGCAGTTTAAGAGGGGGATCCTACGAGCAGTACTTC.

The chain joins TRBV6-5 to TRBJ1-2; tentative D call: TRBD1 (6 bases). Germline V gene data show CDR1 as MNHEY and CDR2 as SVGAGI. CDR3 length: 14 residues. V was trimmed by 0 bases and J by 4 bases, leaving 9 bases between them. The CDR3 DNA reads as TGTGCCAGCAGTTACTCGGGGGGGCTCTATGGCTACACCTTC. It encodes CASSYSGGLYGYTF.

This sequence joins TRBV30 and TRBJ2-7, with D maybe TRBD2 (5 bases). The germline CDR1 and CDR2 sequences are GTSNPN and SVGIG (reference sequence). There are 12 residues in the CDR3. Deletions cut 0 bases from V and 3 bases from J, with 6 bases between. DNA for the CDR3: TGTGCCTGGAGTGTAGGGAGCTACGAGCAGTACTTC. Translated: CAWSVGSYEQYF.

The chain uses TRBV28 and TRBJ2-1; 11 nucleotides line up with TRBD2. CDR3 length: 16 residues. The germline CDR1 and CDR2 sequences are MDHEN and SYDVKM. The V segment lost 3 bases and the J segment 6 bases; nucleotides outside the gene matches: 7. CDR3 DNA: TGTGCCAGCAGTTTCGGGACTAGCGGAGGGGGCAATGAGCAGTTCTTC. This gives the protein CASSFGTSGGGNEQFF.

This clone was seen just once. This rearrangement joins TRBV4-1 to TRBJ1-5; D unresolved. The CDR3 consists of 15 residues. Germline assignment: CDR1 MGHRA and CDR2 YSYEKL. Deletions cut 3 bases from V and 3 bases from J, with 12 bases between. The CDR3 is CASSHALGPNQPQHF. CDR3 nucleotide sequence: TGCGCCAGCAGCCATGCCCTCGGACCCAATCAGCCCCAGCATTTT.

This sequence joins TRBV6-6 and TRBJ1-4; D gene unclear. Germline CDR1 MNHNY, CDR2 SVGAGI (reference sequence). Trimming shortened V by 3 bases and J by 6 bases, and 11 bases separated the two germline ends. This CDR3 is built from 14 residues. The CDR3 DNA follows: TGTGCCAGCAGTTATCGAGGGCCCCATGAAAAACTGTTTTTT. Translated, it gives CASSYRGPHEKLFF.